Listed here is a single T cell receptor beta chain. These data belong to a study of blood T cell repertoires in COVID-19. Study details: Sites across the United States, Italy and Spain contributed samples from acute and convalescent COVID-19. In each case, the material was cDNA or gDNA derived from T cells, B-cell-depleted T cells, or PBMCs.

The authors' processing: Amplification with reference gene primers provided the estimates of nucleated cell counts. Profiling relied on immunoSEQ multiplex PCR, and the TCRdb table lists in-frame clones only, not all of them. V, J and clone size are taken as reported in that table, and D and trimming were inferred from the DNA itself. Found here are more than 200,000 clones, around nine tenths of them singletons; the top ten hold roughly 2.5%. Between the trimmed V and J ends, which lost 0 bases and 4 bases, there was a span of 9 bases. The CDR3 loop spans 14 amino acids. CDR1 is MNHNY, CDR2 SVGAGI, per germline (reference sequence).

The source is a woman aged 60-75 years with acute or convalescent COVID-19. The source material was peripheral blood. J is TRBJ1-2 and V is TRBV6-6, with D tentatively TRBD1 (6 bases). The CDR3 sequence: CASSYSGRGYGYTF. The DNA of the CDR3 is TGTGCCAGCAGTTACTCGGGCAGGGGCTATGGCTACACCTTC.